This T cell receptor beta chain was observed in a study of T cells expressing NK-cell markers. The CDR3 consists of 15 residues. From germline, CDR1 is MDHEN and CDR2 SYDVKM. TCRdb reworked the 5' RACE reads into one entry per CDR3 protein, no DNA. The sample totals about 550,000 distinct CDR3 sequences; its top ten clones hold about 3.6%. This chain joins TRBV28 and TRBJ2-7; TCRdb indicates TRBD1, and absent DNA this call remains unverified. The TCR comes from a man between 18 and 29 years old in good health. The material sequenced was blood T cells: a sorted CD56 or NKG2C T cell subset, CD4+ or CD8+ T cells, or bulk PBMC T cells (not recorded which). The CDR3 sequence: CASSAGRGLSYEQYF.